This passage covers 23 T cell receptor beta chains from one sample sequenced in a study of OX40 agonist ivuxolimab in advanced cancers. TCRdb's copy holds only in-frame clones and misses some; the assay was immunoSEQ multiplex PCR. The sample shows approximately 50,000 clones, 80% of them seen only once. Sequencing used CD4+ or CD8+ T cells sorted from blood, obtained in a trial of the OX40 agonist ivuxolimab. The origin of the receptors is an adult with an advanced solid tumor such as melanoma, head and neck, liver or kidney cancer.

The chain employs TRBV7-3 and TRBJ2-7, with D perhaps TRBD1 (6 bases). V dropped 2 bases and J dropped 3 bases, with 8 bases sitting between them. This CDR3 comprises 13 residues. CDR1 is SGHTA and CDR2 is FQGTGA in the germline V gene. The CDR3 DNA follows: TGTGCCAGCAGCTTACGGGACAACTACGAGCAGTACTTC. Encoded protein: CASSLRDNYEQYF.

The V and J genes are TRBV6-1 and TRBJ2-7, with no clear D. This CDR3 has 13 residues. Trimming cost V 2 bases and J 2 bases, with 7 bases left between them. Per germline, CDR1 MNHNS and CDR2 SASEGT. The CDR3 protein is CASSERRPYEQYF. The CDR3 nucleotides are TGTGCCAGCAGTGAAAGGCGGCCCTACGAGCAGTACTTC.

This chain connects TRBV6-1 to TRBJ2-6, with a weak D call TRBD1 (5 bases). The ends were cut back, 8 bases at V and 7 bases at J, with 15 bases in the middle. The CDR3 consists of 14 residues. Germline CDR1 reads MNHNS; CDR2 reads SASEGT. The CDR3 coding sequence is TGTGCCAGCTCTCCAACCAGGGAAGCCAACGTCCTGACTTTC. The encoded protein is CASSPTREANVLTF.

This clone has more than one count but fewer than ten. The rearrangement uses TRBV6-5 and TRBJ2-7, with 8 bases aligning to TRBD1. The CDR3 is 16 amino acids. V gave up 0 bases and J gave up 0 bases; unmatched junction bases: 4. CDR1 and CDR2 from the germline V gene are MNHEY and SVGAGI. CDR3 region: CASSYSGQAVSYEQYF. CDR3 nucleotide sequence: TGTGCCAGCAGTTACTCGGGACAGGCTGTCTCCTACGAGCAGTACTTC.

The V gene is TRBV18, the J gene TRBJ2-7; TRBD2 aligns across 10 bases. The germline CDR1 and CDR2 sequences are KGHSH and LQKENI. With V trimmed by 2 bases and J by 7 bases, 8 bases remained unmatched. This CDR3 has 15 amino acids. The CDR3 nucleotides read TGTGCCAGCTCACCAGCCGGGGTAGCGGGGGGAGAGCAGTACTTC. It specifies CASSPAGVAGGEQYF.

The chain couples TRBV5-4 to TRBJ2-5, with TRBD2 matching 9 bases. From germline, CDR1 is SGHNT and CDR2 YYREEE (reference sequence). V lost 3 bases, J lost 3 bases, and 3 bases stayed unmatched. CDR3 length: 14 residues. CDR3 amino acids: CASSSQRGEETQYF. In nucleotides, the CDR3 is TGTGCCAGCAGCTCCCAGCGGGGGGAAGAGACCCAGTACTTC.

The J gene is TRBJ1-2, the V gene TRBV27, with 7 bases aligning to TRBD1. Germline V gene sequence: CDR1 MNHEY, CDR2 SMNVEV (reference sequence). This CDR3 comprises 13 residues. Losses at the gene ends were 5 bases for V and 4 bases for J; bases not matched to a gene: 4. CDR3 residues: CASSLQGTYGYTF. The CDR3 DNA reads TGTGCCAGCAGTCTACAGGGGACCTATGGCTACACCTTC.

The chain employs TRBV5-1 and TRBJ1-1; D gene uncertain. The CDR3 has 13 amino acids. V was trimmed by 3 bases and J by 1 base, leaving 7 bases between them. Germline CDR1 is SGHRS and CDR2 is YFSETQ. The CDR3 here is CASSSLRNTEAFF. The CDR3 DNA sequence: TGCGCCAGCAGCTCCTTACGGAACACTGAAGCTTTCTTT.

This clone showed up just once. CDR3 sequence reads: CASSPSLGTPSNQPQHF. The CDR3 nucleotides are TGTGCCAGCTCACCCTCACTGGGGACACCTAGCAATCAGCCCCAGCATTTT. The chain uses TRBV18 and TRBJ1-5; possibly TRBD1 for D (6 bases). The CDR3 loop spans 17 amino acids. The germline gives CDR1 KGHSH, CDR2 LQKENI. The V and J ends lost 3 bases and 0 bases respectively, with 15 bases between them.

The chain joins TRBV6-6 to TRBJ1-4; 11 bases line up with TRBD1. Per germline, CDR1 MNHNY and CDR2 SVGAGI (reference sequence). The trim removed 5 bases at V and 8 bases at J, leaving 4 bases unmatched. This CDR3 has 14 amino acids. CDR3 coding DNA: TGTGCCAGCAGTCAGGACAGGGGGCGAGAAAAACTGTTTTTT. Encoded protein: CASSQDRGREKLFF.

The chain uses TRBV7-2 and TRBJ2-3, with TRBD2 matching 13 bases. This CDR3 comprises 16 residues. Trimming removed 5 bases from V and 5 bases from J; junction bases left unmatched: 7. The V gene's germline CDR1 is SGHTA and CDR2 FQGNSA. CDR3 amino acids: CASSRTSGGMIDTQYF. The CDR3 DNA reads TGTGCCAGCAGCCGGACTAGCGGGGGTATGATAGATACGCAGTATTTT.

The CDR3 sequence is CASSAKTGMDTEAFF. CDR3 bases: TGTGCCAGCAGTGCCAAGACAGGGATGGACACTGAAGCTTTCTTT. The chain combines TRBV6-4 with TRBJ1-1; 7 nucleotides align to TRBD1. Germline CDR1 MRHNA, CDR2 SNTAGT. After removal of 4 bases from V and 3 bases from J, the junction contained 8 bases not matched to a gene. This CDR3 region has 15 residues.

The chain joins TRBV7-3 to TRBJ2-1; D unclear. Trimming removed 1 base from V and 7 bases from J, with 11 bases in between. The CDR3 covers 14 residues. Germline V gene data show CDR1 as SGHTA and CDR2 as FQGTGA. In DNA, the CDR3 is TGTGCCAGCAGCTTAAGGGGTCGTAGTAATGAGCAGTTCTTC. This sequence encodes CASSLRGRSNEQFF.

This chain connects TRBV30 to TRBJ1-2; D remains ambiguous. CDR3 size: 15 residues. Trimming pared 0 bases from V and 5 bases from J, leaving 16 bases between. Germline CDR1 and CDR2: GTSNPN and SVGIG (reference sequence). The CDR3 region is CAWSVPATAKYGYTF. Here the CDR3 DNA reads TGTGCCTGGAGTGTACCCGCGACGGCGAAGTATGGCTACACCTTC.

Remarks on this clone: This may come from a read error, since a much larger clone is one base off. The sample contains more than one DNA sequence encoding this CDR3. The rearrangement links TRBV19 to TRBJ2-5; D unclear. Germline V CDR1 and CDR2: LNHDA, SQIVND (reference sequence). The CDR3 extends over 14 amino acids. The CDR3 nucleotides read TGTGCCAGTAGCGGACCCGGGTCCCGAGAGACTCAGTACTTC. This gives the protein CASSGPGSRETQYF.

In its sample, this clone was seen a few times. V gene TRBV6-4 combines with J gene TRBJ1-6; 12 nucleotides agree with TRBD1. Germline V gives CDR1 MRHNA, CDR2 SNTAGT. V gave up 7 bases and J gave up 5 bases; unmatched junction bases: 3. The CDR3 loop spans 15 amino acids. The CDR3 region is CASKRDRGHNSPLHF. The CDR3 DNA reads as TGTGCCAGCAAGAGGGACAGGGGGCATAATTCACCCCTCCACTTT.

The chain employs TRBV18 and TRBJ2-1; 8 nucleotides match TRBD2. The CDR3 contains 15 residues. Germline V gene lookup returns CDR1 KGHSH and CDR2 LQKENI. V lost 3 bases to trimming and J lost 5 bases; unmatched junction nucleotides: 6. The CDR3 DNA is TGTGCCAGCTCACCGTTGGCGGGAGGAAACAATGAGCAGTTCTTC. It yields the protein CASSPLAGGNNEQFF.

The chain is built from TRBV2 and TRBJ2-7; TRBD2 matches 8 bases. The germline V gene has CDR1 SNHLY and CDR2 FYNNEI. V gave up 8 bases and J gave up 2 bases; unmatched junction bases: 11. The CDR3 totals 15 residues. Written as DNA, the CDR3 is TGTGCCAGCGGGAGGCTAGCGGGTGGAACCTACGAGCAGTACTTC. Protein: CASGRLAGGTYEQYF.

This rearrangement joins TRBV4-3 to TRBJ2-2; 9 bases are a match to TRBD1. V lost 3 bases, J lost 3 bases, and 5 bases stayed unmatched. Germline V lookup: CDR1 LGHNA, CDR2 YSLEER. The CDR3 consists of 16 residues. As DNA, the CDR3 is TGCGCCAGCAGCCAGCTGACAGGGGGAGACACCGGGGAGCTGTTTTTT. Translation gives CASSQLTGGDTGELFF.

J is TRBJ1-4 and V is TRBV4-2; the match to TRBD1 covers 11 bases. Germline values: CDR1 LGHNA, CDR2 YNFKEQ. The CDR3 has 16 residues. J lost 7 bases, V lost 0 bases, and 4 bases had no gene match. The CDR3 region is CASSQDGDRGGEKLFF. The CDR3, as DNA: TGTGCCAGCAGCCAAGATGGGGACAGGGGGGGTGAAAAACTGTTTTTT.

The rearrangement joins TRBV5-1 to TRBJ1-6, with D uncertain. The CDR3 runs 14 residues. Trimming removed 0 bases from V and 16 bases from J, with 17 bases in between. Germline CDR1 is SGHRS and CDR2 is YFSETQ. CDR3 amino acids: CASSLARTGPELHF. The CDR3 coding sequence is TGCGCCAGCAGCTTGGCCCGGACGGGCCCGGAACTCCACTTT.

The chain joins TRBV6-6 to TRBJ2-3, with D hard to call. CDR1 is MNHNY and CDR2 is SVGAGI in the germline V gene (reference sequence). Trimming removed 6 bases from V and 5 bases from J, with 9 bases in between. The CDR3 is 12 amino acids. The CDR3 here is CASSLHRDTQYF. CDR3 bases: TGTGCCAGCAGCCTACATCGAGATACGCAGTATTTT.

V and J are TRBV9 and TRBJ2-3; TRBD2 aligns across 11 bases. The germline V gene encodes CDR1 SGDLS and CDR2 YYNGEE. V was pared by 2 bases and J by 3 bases, with 5 bases of the junction left unmatched. This CDR3 has 16 amino acids. The CDR3 DNA is TGTGCCAGCAGCGTCCCTAGCGGGGGGACAACAGATACGCAGTATTTT. This translates into CASSVPSGGTTDTQYF.